The 21 T cell receptor beta chains below were found in one sample sequenced in a study of tumor and adjacent non-tumor tissue in lung cancer. RNA was extracted from bulk tissue without any cell sorting. More than 3 cm separated this lung sample from the edge of the tumor. A modified ARM-PCR protocol with three rounds of nested PCR amplified TCRbeta. TCRdb fed the multiplex PCR reads into MiXCR, producing one record per CDR3 protein. Of 90,000 to 100,000 distinct CDR3 sequences listed, roughly 78% are singletons. Sequenced input: distant non-tumor lung tissue. These receptors were collected from a man aged 55-75 years with small cell lung cancer.

Note on this clonotype: At one end, the junction sequence differs from germline, possibly due to a read error. The chain recombines TRBV28 with TRBJ1-2, with TRBD1 matching 8 bases. The CDR3 length is 16 residues. Germline lookup yields CDR1 MDHEN and CDR2 SYDVKM. The CDR3: CTSTMLRVRGRGGYTF. CDR3 DNA: TGTACCAGCACCATGCTCCGGGTCAGGGGGCGAGGAGGCTACACCTTC.

About this clonotype: The junction shows a germline mismatch at one end, possibly a read error. The chain recombines TRBV11-2 with TRBJ2-1; D unresolved. This CDR3 has 17 residues. Germline V gives CDR1 SGHAT, CDR2 FQNNGV. CDR3 in amino acids: CASSLVTAHSSYDEQFF. CDR3 nucleotide sequence: TGTGCCAGCAGCTTAGTGACGGCCCACAGCTCCTACGATGAGCAGTTCTTC.

Notes on this clonotype: Lacking the conserved final phenylalanine or tryptophan, this CDR3 likely reflects a read error. This sequence joins TRBV4-1 and TRBJ1-2; 7 nucleotides agree with TRBD1. J was trimmed by 0 bases and V by 1 base; bases with no gene match: 2. Germline V gives CDR1 MGHRA, CDR2 YSYEKL. This CDR3 region has 15 residues. DNA of the CDR3: TGCGCCAGCAGCCAAGCCGACAGGGCTAACTATGGCTACACCTCC. Its protein is CASSQADRANYGYTS.

Turning to this clonotype: A much bigger clone sits one base away, suggesting this may be a read error. The chain joins TRBV20-1 to TRBJ2-7; TRBD1 agrees at 7 bases. Germline V gene sequence: CDR1 DFQATT, CDR2 SNEGSKA (reference sequence). The CDR3 has 14 amino acids. The CDR3 sequence: CSARPLQGSYERYV. DNA for the CDR3: TGCAGTGCTAGACCATTACAGGGGTCCTACGAGCGGTACGTC.

This clonotype occurred many times. This rearrangement joins TRBV28 to TRBJ2-3; D unclear. Deletions cut 6 bases from V and 6 bases from J, with 16 bases between. The CDR3 sequence is 14 residues long. Germline V lookup: CDR1 MDHEN, CDR2 SYDVKM. In DNA form, the CDR3 reads TGTGCCAGCAGGGTTCCAGGTCGCCCGGATACGCAGTATTTT. Protein: CASRVPGRPDTQYF. Full variable domain (remainder filled in from reference TRBV28 and TRBJ2-3): DVKVTQSSRYLVKRTGEKVFLECVQDMDHENMFWYRQDPGLGLRLIYFSYDVKMKEKGDIPEGYSVSREKKERFSLILESASTNQTSMYLCASRVPGRPDTQYFGPGTRLTVL.

As regards this clonotype: This sequence may be a read error, since a much larger clone differs from it by one base. The chain carries TRBV5-1 and TRBJ1-1; possibly TRBD1 for D (5 bases). The CDR3 consists of 15 residues. Germline V CDR1 and CDR2: SGHRS, YFSETQ. CDR3 DNA sequence: TGCGCCAGCAGCTTCGGACACTCCGAAAACATTGAAGCTTTCTTT. Protein product: CASSFGHSENIEAFF.

The chain uses TRBV12-3 or TRBV12-4 and TRBJ2-5; D call uncertain. The CDR3 contains 10 residues. CDR3 loop: CYSSLGTQYF. CDR3 in DNA: TGTTACAGCAGTTTAGGGACCCAGTACTTC.

V usage is TRBV9 and J usage is TRBJ2-2; TRBD2 might be the D (5 bases). This CDR3 has 13 residues. V was trimmed by 4 bases and J by 5 bases, leaving 9 bases between them. Germline V gene lookup returns CDR1 SGDLS and CDR2 YYNGEE. The CDR3 region has the DNA TGTGCCAGCAGCTTCCGGGGTACCGGGGAGCTGTTTTTT. Amino acid sequence: CASSFRGTGELFF.

In its sample, this clonotype was seen once. One end of the junction does not line up with germline, which may come from a read error. The rearrangement joins TRBV4-1 to TRBJ1-1; possible D gene TRBD1, 5 bases. The CDR3 has 15 amino acids. The germline gives CDR1 MGHRA, CDR2 YSYEKL. For the CDR3, the DNA is TGTGCCAGCAGCCAGGTTCCAGGGCGTGGCGCTGAAGCTTTCTTT. As protein: CASSQVPGRGAEAFF.

Note on this clonotype: A junction end diverges from the germline sequence, so it may reflect a read error. This chain connects TRBV12-3 or TRBV12-4 to TRBJ1-5; 10 bases fit TRBD1. The CDR3 consists of 17 residues. The CDR3 nucleotides are TGTGCCAGCAGTCCGGACAGGGGGGAGGGTAGCAATCAGCCCCGGCATTTT. Protein: CASSPDRGEGSNQPRHF.

The V call is TRBV6-6, the J call TRBJ2-7; TRBD1 is a possible D gene (6 bases). Germline V gives CDR1 MNHNY, CDR2 SVGAGI (reference sequence). The CDR3 is made up of 15 amino acids. In DNA, the CDR3 is TGTGCCAGTAGACAAACAGGGAATAGCTCCTACGAGCAGTGCGTC. Protein product: CASRQTGNSSYEQCV.

Turning to this clonotype: The conserved phenylalanine or tryptophan is not found at the CDR3 terminus, so this likely reflects a read error. The limits of the CDR3 on the DNA are not certain, so only TCRdb's listed CDR3 is given. This chain connects TRBV13 to TRBJ2-1; the table's D call TRBD2 went unverified against the DNA. The CDR3 numbers 13 amino acids, ends counted. Germline assignment: CDR1 PRHDT and CDR2 FYEKMQ (reference sequence). The CDR3 here is CASCSGGSNEQLL.

The rearrangement links TRBV4-2 to TRBJ2-1; TRBD1 might be the D (5 bases). The CDR3 covers 14 residues. Germline V gives CDR1 LGHNA, CDR2 YNFKEQ. V lost 4 bases and J 4 bases, leaving 11 bases between the germline ends. DNA for the CDR3: TGTGCCAGCAGCCGCGAGACAGAGTACAATGAGCAGTTCTTC. Translated, it gives CASSRETEYNEQFF.

Notes on this clonotype: Because it lacks the conserved phenylalanine or tryptophan at the end, this CDR3 is likely a read error. It is unclear where the CDR3 begins or ends on the DNA, so no DNA is shown, and the CDR3 is as TCRdb lists it. V is TRBV11-2 and J is TRBJ2-2; whether TRBD1, the table's D call, matches the DNA was not checked. Per germline, CDR1 SGHAT and CDR2 FQNNGV. With termini counted, the CDR3 has 16 amino acids. The CDR3 loop is CANSDSGQGNTGELLS.

Worth noting for this clonotype: Lacking the conserved final phenylalanine or tryptophan, this CDR3 likely reflects a read error. The chain joins TRBV10-3 to TRBJ2-1; possibly TRBD2 for D (6 bases). The CDR3 has 13 amino acids. Germline CDR1 is ENHRY and CDR2 is SYGVKD. CDR3 loop: CANSGGTPGEQFS. The CDR3 coding sequence is TGTGCCAACAGTGGGGGGACCCCCGGGGAGCAGTTCTCC.

The chain is built from TRBV6-5 and TRBJ1-1; a weak D match, TRBD1 (5 bases). This CDR3 spans 13 amino acids. CDR1 and CDR2 from the germline V gene are MNHEY and SVGAGI. V lost 8 bases to trimming and J lost 7 bases, with 17 bases between them. CDR3 in amino acids: CASAGPGLSEAFF. As DNA, the CDR3 is TGTGCCAGCGCGGGGCCCGGGCTCAGTGAAGCTTTCTTT.

This clonotype was seen just once. An end of the junction differs from the germline gene, which may be a read error. The CDR3 spells CASQRRQGDNEQFF. Here the CDR3 DNA reads TGCGCCAGCCAGAGGCGACAGGGCGATAATGAGCAGTTCTTC. The chain recombines TRBV11-2 with TRBJ2-1, with TRBD1 identical over 7 bases. The CDR3 is made up of 14 amino acids. Germline values: CDR1 SGHAT, CDR2 FQNNGV. Supplemented by reference TRBV11-2 and TRBJ2-1, the full variable domain reads EAGVAQSPRYKIIEKRQSVAFWCNPISGHATLYWYQQILGQGPKLLIQFQNNGVVDDSQLPKDRFSAERLKGVDSTLKIQPAKLEDSAVYLCASQRRQGDNEQFFGPGTRLTVL.

About this clonotype: Germline and junction disagree at one end, which may indicate a read error. The CDR3 protein is CASSLTGDLETQYF. As DNA, the CDR3 is TGTGCGAGCAGCTTAACAGGGGACCTAGAGACCCAGTACTTC. V gene TRBV7-8 combines with J gene TRBJ2-5; TRBD1 matches at 7 bases. This CDR3 has 14 amino acids. CDR1 and CDR2 (germline): SGHVS, FQNEAQ.

V usage is TRBV6-1 and J usage is TRBJ1-6, with no clear D. Germline CDR1 MNHNS, CDR2 SASEGT. The V and J ends lost 6 bases and 3 bases respectively, with 6 bases between them. CDR3 length equals 13 residues. This chain's CDR3 is CASRVHYNSPLHF. The CDR3 DNA sequence: TGTGCCAGCAGAGTGCACTATAATTCACCCCTCCACTTT.

This clonotype was detected many times. The rearrangement joins TRBV7-9 to TRBJ2-4; TRBD1 aligns across 9 bases. Per germline, CDR1 SEHNR and CDR2 FQNEAQ (reference sequence). The V segment lost 5 bases and the J segment 6 bases; nucleotides outside the gene matches: 8. The CDR3 sequence is 15 residues long. The DNA for the CDR3 is TGTGCCAGCAGCCAGGGCGGGACAGGGATAAACATTCAGTACTTC. Translated: CASSQGGTGINIQYF.

The sample holds one count of this clonotype. The chain is built from TRBV10-1 and TRBJ2-7; D call uncertain. The CDR3 covers 14 residues. The V gene's germline CDR1 is WNHNN and CDR2 SYGVQD (reference sequence). This CDR3 is CASSEGRSHNEQYV. CDR3 DNA: TGCGCCAGCAGTGAAGGAAGGAGCCATAACGAGCAATACGTC.